One T cell receptor beta chain is described in this entry. These data are taken from a study of blood T cell repertoires in COVID-19. Study overall: The cDNA or gDNA used as material had been derived from T cells, B-cell-depleted T cells, or PBMCs.

The table came from immunoSEQ multiplex PCR; TCRdb's copy has only in-frame clones and leaves some out. The data hold 250,000 to 400,000 clones, with roughly 87% observed a single time. The germline gives CDR1 SGHDT, CDR2 YYEEEE. Losses at the gene ends were 3 bases for V and 10 bases for J; bases not matched to a gene: 15. The CDR3 runs to 16 residues. This receptor was obtained from a man aged 50-60 years with active or convalescent COVID-19. The sequenced sample consisted of peripheral blood. The chain couples TRBV5-6 to TRBJ1-5; 8 bases line up with TRBD1. CDR3 sequence reads: CASSSRTGTPSGPQHF. In DNA form, the CDR3 reads TGTGCCAGCAGCTCGCGGACAGGGACCCCCTCCGGTCCCCAGCATTTT.